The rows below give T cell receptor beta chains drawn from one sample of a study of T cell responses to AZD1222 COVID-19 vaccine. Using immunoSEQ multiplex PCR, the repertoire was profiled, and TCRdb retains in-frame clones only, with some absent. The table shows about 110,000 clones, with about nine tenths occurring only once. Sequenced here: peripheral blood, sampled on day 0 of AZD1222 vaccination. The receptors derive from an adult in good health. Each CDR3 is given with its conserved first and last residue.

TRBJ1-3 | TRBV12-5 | CASGVNGAGNTIYF
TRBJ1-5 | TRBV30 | CAWSVLGVGSQPQHF
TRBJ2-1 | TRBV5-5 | CASSIGLGLAGVDEQFF
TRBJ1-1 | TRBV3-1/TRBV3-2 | CASSINGGNTEAFF
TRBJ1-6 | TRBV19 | CASRDREVPLHF
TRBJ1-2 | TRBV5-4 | CASSPDRNYGYTF
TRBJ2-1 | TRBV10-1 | CASSETSGRPDEQFF
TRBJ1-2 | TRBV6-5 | CASRPGDTSNYGYTF
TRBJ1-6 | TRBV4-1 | CASSRGVLGKGPPDYSPLHF
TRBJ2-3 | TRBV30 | CAWTGTNTQYF
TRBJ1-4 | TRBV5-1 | CASSLAPRGGEKLFF
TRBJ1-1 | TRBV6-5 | CASSYTARSGTEAFF
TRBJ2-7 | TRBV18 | CASSTGHQGGEQYF
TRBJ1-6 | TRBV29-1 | CSVQGGNHSPLHF
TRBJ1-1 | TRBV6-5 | CASRRDSMNTEAFF
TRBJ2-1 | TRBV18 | CASSPRTGANNEQFF
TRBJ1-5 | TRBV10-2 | CASSEDRGQPQHF
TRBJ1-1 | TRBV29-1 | CSTDSTEAFF
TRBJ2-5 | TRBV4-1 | CASSQGKTSGSQETQYF
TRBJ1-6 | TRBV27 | CASSPNRQDSPLHF
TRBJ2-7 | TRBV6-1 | CASSDPVGGPTSYEQYF
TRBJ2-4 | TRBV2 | CASKQGEENIQYF
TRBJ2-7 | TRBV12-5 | CASGLGQAFFYEQYF
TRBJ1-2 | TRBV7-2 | CADWGETTGGYTF
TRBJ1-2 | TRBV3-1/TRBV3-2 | CASSQDRLSRGRAGGYTF
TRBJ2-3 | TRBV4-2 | CASSHLVGGSRDTQYF
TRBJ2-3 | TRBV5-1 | CASSLGSGRGNTQYF
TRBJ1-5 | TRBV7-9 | CASSPDSEGNQPQHF
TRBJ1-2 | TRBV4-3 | CASSQGHAVNYGYTF
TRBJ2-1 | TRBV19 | CASSIGGTGGKQFF
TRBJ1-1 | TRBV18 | CASSLSYIPNPNTEAFF
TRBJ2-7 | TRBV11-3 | CASSIGNSYEQYF
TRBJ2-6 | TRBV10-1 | CASSTSGANVLTF
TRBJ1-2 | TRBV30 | CAWSVQVPNYGYTF
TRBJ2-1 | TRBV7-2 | CASSLNWGRINEQFF
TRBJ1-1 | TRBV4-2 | CASSQDLRSGGTEAFF
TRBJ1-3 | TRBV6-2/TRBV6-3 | CASSYSSGRGNTIYF
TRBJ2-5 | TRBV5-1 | CASRSYGGALEETQYF
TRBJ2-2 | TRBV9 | CASSALGTANTGELFF
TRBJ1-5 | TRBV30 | CAWWGAGGDNQPQHF
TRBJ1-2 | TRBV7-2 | CASSFSGTGNGYTF
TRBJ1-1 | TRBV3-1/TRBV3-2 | CASSQVGVGTEAFF
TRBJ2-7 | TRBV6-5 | CASSPGTAIYEQYF
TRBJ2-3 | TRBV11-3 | CASSPGRGRSTDTQYF
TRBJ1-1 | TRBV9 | CASSVGPIGDPNTEAFF
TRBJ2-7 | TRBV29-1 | CSVASYNLGQYF
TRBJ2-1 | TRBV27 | CASSPDRAPSYNEQFF
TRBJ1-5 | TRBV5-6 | CASSGGRYQPQHF
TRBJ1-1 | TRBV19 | CASSRPNTEAFF
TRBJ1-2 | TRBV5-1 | CASSLTGGPNYGYTF
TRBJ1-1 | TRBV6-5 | CASSFHDTLTEAFF
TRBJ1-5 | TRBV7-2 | CASSPRGAGWQPQHF
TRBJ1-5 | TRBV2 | CASSRLEVINQPQHF
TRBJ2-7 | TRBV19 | CASSVVAQSYEQYF
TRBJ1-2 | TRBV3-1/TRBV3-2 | CASSQEAGNYGYTF
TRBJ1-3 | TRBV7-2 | CASSLGRRPGNTIYF
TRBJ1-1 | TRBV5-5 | CASSLYDGTEAFF
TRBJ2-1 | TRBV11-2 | CASSAGLAGVDEQFF